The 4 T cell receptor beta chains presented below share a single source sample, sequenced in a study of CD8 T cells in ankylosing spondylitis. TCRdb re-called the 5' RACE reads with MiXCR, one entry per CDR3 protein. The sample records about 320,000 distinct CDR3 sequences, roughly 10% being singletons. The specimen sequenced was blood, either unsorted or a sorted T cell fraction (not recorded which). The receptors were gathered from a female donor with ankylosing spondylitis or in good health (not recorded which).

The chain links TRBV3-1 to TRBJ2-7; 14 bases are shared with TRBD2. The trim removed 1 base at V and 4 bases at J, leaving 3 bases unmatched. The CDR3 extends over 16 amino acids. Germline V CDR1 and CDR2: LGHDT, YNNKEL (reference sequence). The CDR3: CASSQGGTSGGYEQYF. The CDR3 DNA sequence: TGTGCCAGCAGCCAAGGGGGGACTAGCGGGGGATACGAGCAGTACTTC.

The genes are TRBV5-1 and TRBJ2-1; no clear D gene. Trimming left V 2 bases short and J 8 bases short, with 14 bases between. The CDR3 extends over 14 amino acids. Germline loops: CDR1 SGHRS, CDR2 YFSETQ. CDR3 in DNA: TGCGCCAGCAGCTTTGGGTCAAATTCGGATGAGCAGTTCTTC. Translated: CASSFGSNSDEQFF.

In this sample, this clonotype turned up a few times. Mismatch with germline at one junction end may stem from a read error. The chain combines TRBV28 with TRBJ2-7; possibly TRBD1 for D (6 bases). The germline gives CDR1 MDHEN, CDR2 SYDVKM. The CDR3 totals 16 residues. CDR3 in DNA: TGTGCCATCAGTTCCCGACGTGGGACATTACACTACGAGCAGTACTTC. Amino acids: CAISSRRGTLHYEQYF.

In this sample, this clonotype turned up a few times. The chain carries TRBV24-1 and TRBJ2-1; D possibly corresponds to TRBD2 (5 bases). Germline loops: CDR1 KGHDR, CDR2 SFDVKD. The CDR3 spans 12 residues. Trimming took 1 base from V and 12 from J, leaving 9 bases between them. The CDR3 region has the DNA TGTGCCACCAGTGATTTCGGGGTCCGGCAGTTCTTC. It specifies CATSDFGVRQFF.